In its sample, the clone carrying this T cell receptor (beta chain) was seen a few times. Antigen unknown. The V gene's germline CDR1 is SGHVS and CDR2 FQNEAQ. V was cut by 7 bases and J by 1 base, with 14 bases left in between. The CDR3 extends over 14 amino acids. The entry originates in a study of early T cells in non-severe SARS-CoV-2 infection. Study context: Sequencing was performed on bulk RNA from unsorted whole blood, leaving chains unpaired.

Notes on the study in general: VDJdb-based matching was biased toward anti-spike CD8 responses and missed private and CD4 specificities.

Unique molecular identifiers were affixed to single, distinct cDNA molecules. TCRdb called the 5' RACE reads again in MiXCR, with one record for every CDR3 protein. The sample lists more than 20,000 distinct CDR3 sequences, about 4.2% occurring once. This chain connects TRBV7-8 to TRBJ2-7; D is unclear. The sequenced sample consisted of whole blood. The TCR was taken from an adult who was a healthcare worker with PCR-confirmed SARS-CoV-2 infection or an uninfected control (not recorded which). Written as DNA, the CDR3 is TGTGCCAGCAACCTTAAGGGAAGGTCCTACGAGCAGTACTTC. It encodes CASNLKGRSYEQYF.